This entry describes one T cell receptor (beta chain). The sample originates from a study of control samples from healthy donors and cancer patients. Germline-derived CDR1 and CDR2 are SQVTM and ANQGSEA. The CDR3 totals 15 residues. J lost 6 bases, V lost 5 bases, and 14 bases had no gene match. Sequenced by immunoSEQ multiplex PCR; TCRdb stores in-frame clones only, minus some. The sample shows approximately 100,000 clones, 80% to 90% of them seen only once. The V and J genes are TRBV29-1 and TRBJ1-2, with 8 bases identical to TRBD1. The TCR sequence derives from a man aged 25-45 years in good health. The sequenced sample consisted of blood. This CDR3 is CSVSQPGGVENGYTF. CDR3 coding DNA: TGCAGCGTTTCACAGCCAGGGGGCGTAGAGAATGGCTACACCTTC.